This T cell receptor beta chain is drawn from a study of technical replicates of blood from several donors. Assay: immunoSEQ multiplex PCR; the TCRdb copy retains only in-frame clones and omits some. The profile shows around 74,000 clones, around 85% of them singletons. With 9 bases clipped from V and 0 bases from J, the junction kept 8 bases outside the gene matches. The CDR3 sequence is 15 residues long. From germline, CDR1 is SGHDN and CDR2 FVKESK. The gene calls are TRBV14 and TRBJ2-3; 8 nucleotides line up with TRBD2. Sequenced sample: PBMCs. The sequence was collected from a human donor in good health. Some clones in this sample may be carry-over from other donors' samples. CDR3 sequence: CASRAGLASTDTQYF. The CDR3 coding sequence is TGTGCCAGTAGAGCCGGACTAGCAAGCACAGATACGCAGTATTTT.